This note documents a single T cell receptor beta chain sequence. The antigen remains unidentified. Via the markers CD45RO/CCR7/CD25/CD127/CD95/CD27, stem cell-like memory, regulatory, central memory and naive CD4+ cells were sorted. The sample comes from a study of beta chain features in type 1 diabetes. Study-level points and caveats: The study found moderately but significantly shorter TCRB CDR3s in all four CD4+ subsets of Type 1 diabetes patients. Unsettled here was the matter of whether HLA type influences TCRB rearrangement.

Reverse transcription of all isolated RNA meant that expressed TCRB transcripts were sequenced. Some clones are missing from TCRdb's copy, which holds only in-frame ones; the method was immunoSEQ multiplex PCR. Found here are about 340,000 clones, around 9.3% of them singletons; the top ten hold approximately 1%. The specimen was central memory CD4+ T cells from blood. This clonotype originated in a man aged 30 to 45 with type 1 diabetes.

The CDR3 is CASRTGGYGYTF. The DNA of the CDR3 is TGTGCCAGCAGGACGGGAGGCTATGGCTACACCTTC. V gene TRBV9 combines with J gene TRBJ1-2, with D unresolved. The germline V and J ends were trimmed by 5 bases and 4 bases, with 9 bases remaining between them. Germline V gene data show CDR1 as SGDLS and CDR2 as YYNGEE. CDR3 size: 12 residues.